The rows below give T cell receptor beta chains drawn from one sample of a study of lymphopenia after photon versus proton radiotherapy. Libraries were prepared by immunoSEQ multiplex PCR; TCRdb keeps only in-frame clonotypes and omits some of them. The data show about 45,000 clones, approximately 85% seen once. Source: peripheral blood, taken from a patient treated with photon-based radiotherapy. The receptor set was obtained from a man aged 35 to 55 with gastric cancer. Each CDR3 is given with its conserved first and last residue. A D gene is named only where the DNA matches it firmly. Clone size is shown for a subset of rows, as once, few, many or a class of expanded clone.

d_call: -
clone_size: -
j_call: TRBJ1-6
v_call: TRBV19
cdr3_nt: TGTGCCAGTAGTATAAGCTTCACTCCCGATTCACCCCTCCACTTT
cdr3_aa: CASSISFTPDSPLHF

d_call: TRBD1
clone_size: -
j_call: TRBJ1-2
v_call: TRBV18
cdr3_nt: TGTGCCAGCTCACCACAGACAGGGGGTGGAGGCTACACCTTC
cdr3_aa: CASSPQTGGGGYTF

d_call: TRBD2
clone_size: -
j_call: TRBJ2-3
v_call: TRBV10-3
cdr3_nt: TGTGCCATCAGTGAGGCCGGACTAGCCTCCAGTACGCAGTATTTT
cdr3_aa: CAISEAGLASSTQYF

d_call: -
clone_size: -
j_call: TRBJ2-4
v_call: TRBV4-1
cdr3_nt: TGCGCCAGCAGCCAAGTCAGGGAGGCCAAAAACATTCAGTACTTC
cdr3_aa: CASSQVREAKNIQYF

d_call: TRBD1
clone_size: few
j_call: TRBJ2-3
v_call: TRBV4-1
cdr3_nt: TGCGCCAGCAGCCCGCGCGTCGTGTTAGGGGGCCCCGCAGATACGCAGTATTTT
cdr3_aa: CASSPRVVLGGPADTQYF

d_call: -
clone_size: once
j_call: TRBJ2-1
v_call: TRBV7-3
cdr3_nt: TGTGCCAGCAGCTTGGGGGGCACCTACAATGAGCAGTTCTTC
cdr3_aa: CASSLGGTYNEQFF

d_call: -
clone_size: -
j_call: TRBJ2-3
v_call: TRBV14
cdr3_nt: TGTGCCAGCAGTCGGATAACGACAGCCACAGATACGCAGTATTTT
cdr3_aa: CASSRITTATDTQYF

d_call: -
clone_size: once
j_call: TRBJ1-1
v_call: TRBV5-1
cdr3_nt: TGCGCCAGCAGCTTAGCTCGGGGGTTGAACACTGAAGCTTTCTTT
cdr3_aa: CASSLARGLNTEAFF

d_call: -
clone_size: -
j_call: TRBJ1-1
v_call: TRBV7-9
cdr3_nt: TGTGCCAGCAGCTTAGGAGGCAACCGTGACACTGAAGCTTTCTTT
cdr3_aa: CASSLGGNRDTEAFF

d_call: -
clone_size: -
j_call: TRBJ2-3
v_call: TRBV18
cdr3_nt: TGTGCCAGCTCACCCTGGGGGACAACCCTCACAGATACGCAGTATTTT
cdr3_aa: CASSPWGTTLTDTQYF

d_call: -
clone_size: -
j_call: TRBJ2-7
v_call: TRBV19
cdr3_nt: TGTGCCAGTAGTCCAGAGATCGGGCGGGTCTACGAGCAGTACTTC
cdr3_aa: CASSPEIGRVYEQYF

d_call: -
clone_size: -
j_call: TRBJ2-2
v_call: TRBV7-3
cdr3_nt: TGTGCCAGCAGCGAAGGGTTCGGGGAGCTGTTTTTT
cdr3_aa: CASSEGFGELFF

d_call: -
clone_size: -
j_call: TRBJ2-3
v_call: TRBV19
cdr3_nt: TGTGCCAGTAGTATCTCCGATACGCAGTATTTT
cdr3_aa: CASSISDTQYF

d_call: TRBD1
clone_size: -
j_call: TRBJ1-6
v_call: TRBV30
cdr3_nt: TGTGCCTGGATCCCCCCCGGGACAGGGCGGGCACCCCTCCACTTT
cdr3_aa: CAWIPPGTGRAPLHF

d_call: TRBD1
clone_size: -
j_call: TRBJ1-3
v_call: TRBV30
cdr3_nt: TGTGCCTGGAGTTGGACAGGGGGAAACACCATATATTTT
cdr3_aa: CAWSWTGGNTIYF

d_call: TRBD1
clone_size: -
j_call: TRBJ1-2
v_call: TRBV6-1
cdr3_nt: TGTGCCAGCAGGACCGGGACAGGGGACTATGGCTACACCTTC
cdr3_aa: CASRTGTGDYGYTF

d_call: -
clone_size: -
j_call: TRBJ1-2
v_call: TRBV5-8
cdr3_nt: TGTGCCAGCAGCTCCCTGGGGGGGGGCTATGGCTACACCTTC
cdr3_aa: CASSSLGGGYGYTF

d_call: TRBD1
clone_size: -
j_call: TRBJ1-2
v_call: TRBV19
cdr3_nt: TGTGCCAGTAGGGGACAGGGGGGTAACTATGGCTACACCTTC
cdr3_aa: CASRGQGGNYGYTF

d_call: -
clone_size: -
j_call: TRBJ2-7
v_call: TRBV4-3
cdr3_nt: TGCGCCAGCAGCCAGGGACCGAGCTCCTACGAGCAGTACTTC
cdr3_aa: CASSQGPSSYEQYF

d_call: TRBD1
clone_size: few
j_call: TRBJ2-5
v_call: TRBV2
cdr3_nt: TGTGCCAGCAGTTTGGACAGGCGGGAGACCCAGTACTTC
cdr3_aa: CASSLDRRETQYF

d_call: TRBD1
clone_size: -
j_call: TRBJ2-1
v_call: TRBV6-1
cdr3_nt: TGTGCCAGCAGGACAGGGGTTTACAATGAGCAGTTCTTC
cdr3_aa: CASRTGVYNEQFF

d_call: -
clone_size: -
j_call: TRBJ1-1
v_call: TRBV11-3
cdr3_nt: TGTGCCAGCAGCTTTGAAAGGTCCACTGAAGCTTTCTTT
cdr3_aa: CASSFERSTEAFF

d_call: -
clone_size: once
j_call: TRBJ1-5
v_call: TRBV2
cdr3_nt: TGTGCCAGCATGCGGGCAATTGCCAGCAATCAGCCCCAGCATTTT
cdr3_aa: CASMRAIASNQPQHF

d_call: TRBD1
clone_size: -
j_call: TRBJ1-2
v_call: TRBV6-1
cdr3_nt: TGTGCCAGCAGGCCAGGGGGGAACTATGGCTACACCTTC
cdr3_aa: CASRPGGNYGYTF

d_call: -
clone_size: -
j_call: TRBJ1-2
v_call: TRBV14
cdr3_nt: TGTGCCAGCAGCCCTTGGAGGGAGGGAGGCTACACCTTC
cdr3_aa: CASSPWREGGYTF

d_call: -
clone_size: -
j_call: TRBJ2-3
v_call: TRBV29-1
cdr3_nt: TGCAGCGTCGGTGACGGCACAGATACGCAGTATTTT
cdr3_aa: CSVGDGTDTQYF

d_call: TRBD1
clone_size: -
j_call: TRBJ1-2
v_call: TRBV4-1
cdr3_nt: TGCGCCAGCAGCCAAGGACAGGGGTACGGCTACACCTTC
cdr3_aa: CASSQGQGYGYTF

d_call: -
clone_size: -
j_call: TRBJ2-1
v_call: TRBV12-5
cdr3_nt: TGTGCTAGCTCCGTTCCAGGGGGGGTCTACAATGAGCAGTTCTTC
cdr3_aa: CASSVPGGVYNEQFF

d_call: TRBD1
clone_size: -
j_call: TRBJ2-2
v_call: TRBV19
cdr3_nt: TGTGCCAGTAGTTTAGACAGGGTCGACACCGGGGAGCTGTTTTTT
cdr3_aa: CASSLDRVDTGELFF

d_call: -
clone_size: -
j_call: TRBJ2-2
v_call: TRBV10-3
cdr3_nt: TGTGCCATAAGACTGGCTAACACCGGGGAGCTGTTTTTT
cdr3_aa: CAIRLANTGELFF

d_call: -
clone_size: -
j_call: TRBJ1-4
v_call: TRBV19
cdr3_nt: TGTGCCAGTAGTACCGAGGGGGCAACTAATGAAAAACTGTTTTTT
cdr3_aa: CASSTEGATNEKLFF

d_call: -
clone_size: -
j_call: TRBJ2-3
v_call: TRBV6-6
cdr3_nt: TGTGCCAGCAGTTCCGGGCCCCCAGCAGATACGCAGTATTTT
cdr3_aa: CASSSGPPADTQYF

d_call: TRBD1
clone_size: -
j_call: TRBJ1-4
v_call: TRBV7-9
cdr3_nt: TGTGCCAGCAGCGCCGAGGGGACAGTAAATAATGAAAAACTGTTTTTT
cdr3_aa: CASSAEGTVNNEKLFF

d_call: TRBD2
clone_size: -
j_call: TRBJ2-3
v_call: TRBV29-1
cdr3_nt: TGCAGCGTCACGACCGGGACTAGCGGGGGCACAGATACGCAGTATTTT
cdr3_aa: CSVTTGTSGGTDTQYF

d_call: -
clone_size: -
j_call: TRBJ2-1
v_call: TRBV19
cdr3_nt: TGTGCCAGTAGTATAGCACAGTACAATGAGCAGTTCTTC
cdr3_aa: CASSIAQYNEQFF

d_call: TRBD2
clone_size: -
j_call: TRBJ2-7
v_call: TRBV5-1
cdr3_nt: TGCGCCAGCAGCGAGGGACTAGCGGGGACCTACGAGCAGTACTTC
cdr3_aa: CASSEGLAGTYEQYF

d_call: -
clone_size: -
j_call: TRBJ1-2
v_call: TRBV19
cdr3_nt: TGTGCCAGTACACAGGGCGGGTCCCCTAACTATGGCTACACCTTC
cdr3_aa: CASTQGGSPNYGYTF

d_call: TRBD1
clone_size: -
j_call: TRBJ1-4
v_call: TRBV28
cdr3_nt: TGTGCCAGCCACGCAGGGGGGGGTGAAAAACTGTTTTTT
cdr3_aa: CASHAGGGEKLFF

d_call: -
clone_size: few
j_call: TRBJ1-1
v_call: TRBV10-3
cdr3_nt: TGTGCCATCAGTGGGCAACACTCACAGGTCGAGGTCGCTGAAGCTTTCTTT
cdr3_aa: CAISGQHSQVEVAEAFF

d_call: TRBD1
clone_size: -
j_call: TRBJ1-1
v_call: TRBV4-1
cdr3_nt: TGCGCCAGCAGCCAAGAAGGGCCCCAGACAGGGTTGACTGAAGCTTTCTTT
cdr3_aa: CASSQEGPQTGLTEAFF

d_call: -
clone_size: -
j_call: TRBJ2-7
v_call: TRBV5-1
cdr3_nt: TGCGCCAGCAGCTTGGGTAGGGCCTCCTACGAGCAGTACTTC
cdr3_aa: CASSLGRASYEQYF

d_call: -
clone_size: -
j_call: TRBJ2-2
v_call: TRBV12-5
cdr3_nt: TGTGCTAGTGGACGAGGGGTAGGTGGCACCGGGGAGCTGTTTTTT
cdr3_aa: CASGRGVGGTGELFF

d_call: -
clone_size: -
j_call: TRBJ2-7
v_call: TRBV5-6
cdr3_nt: TGTGCCAGCAGCTCGCCAGCACCCTACGAGCAGTACTTC
cdr3_aa: CASSSPAPYEQYF

d_call: -
clone_size: -
j_call: TRBJ2-7
v_call: TRBV5-1
cdr3_nt: TGCGCCAGCAGCTTCGGGACAACCTCTTACGAGCAGTACTTC
cdr3_aa: CASSFGTTSYEQYF

d_call: -
clone_size: -
j_call: TRBJ1-4
v_call: TRBV9
cdr3_nt: TGTGCCAGCAGCGTCGGGACGGGAGAAAAACTGTTTTTT
cdr3_aa: CASSVGTGEKLFF

d_call: -
clone_size: -
j_call: TRBJ1-5
v_call: TRBV7-2
cdr3_nt: TGTGCCAGCACCCCGGGGGGAAGCAATCAGCCCCAGCATTTT
cdr3_aa: CASTPGGSNQPQHF

d_call: -
clone_size: -
j_call: TRBJ1-1
v_call: TRBV30
cdr3_nt: TGTGCCTGGAAATCACGGGGCGGTGGCACTGAAGCTTTCTTT
cdr3_aa: CAWKSRGGGTEAFF

d_call: -
clone_size: -
j_call: TRBJ1-5
v_call: TRBV15
cdr3_nt: TGTGCCACCAGCTCATTTGAAGGGGGAACTAGCAATCAGCCCCAGCATTTT
cdr3_aa: CATSSFEGGTSNQPQHF

d_call: -
clone_size: once
j_call: TRBJ1-4
v_call: TRBV5-6
cdr3_nt: TGTGCCAGCAGCCAACCGCCGAACGATGAAAAACTGTTTTTT
cdr3_aa: CASSQPPNDEKLFF

d_call: TRBD2
clone_size: -
j_call: TRBJ2-7
v_call: TRBV28
cdr3_nt: TGTGCCAGCAGTCCCCCCGGGACTATCTACGAGCAGTACTTC
cdr3_aa: CASSPPGTIYEQYF